These 18 T cell receptor beta chains were all obtained from the same sample, sequenced in a study of cytomegalovirus exposure and HLA in healthy donors. The PCR used 60 Vbeta and 13 Jbeta primers. Sequencing used immunoSEQ multiplex PCR; TCRdb keeps in-frame clones, though not all of them. The sample has 150,000 or so clones. Sequencing was performed on PBMCs. Source of these receptors: a woman aged 45-65 years in good health and CMV-seronegative.

V and J are TRBV7-9 and TRBJ1-1; D unresolved. V lost 2 bases and J lost 0, with 10 bases in between. This CDR3 region has 15 residues. CDR1 is SEHNR, CDR2 FQNEAQ, per germline (reference sequence). The CDR3 DNA is TGTGCCAGCAGCTTATCCCCCCCCGTGAACACTGAAGCTTTCTTT. This encodes CASSLSPPVNTEAFF.

This chain joins TRBV7-2 and TRBJ1-6; 9 bases align to TRBD1. Germline V lookup: CDR1 SGHTA, CDR2 FQGNSA. With 5 bases clipped from V and 10 bases from J, the junction kept 9 bases outside the gene matches. CDR3 length: 15 residues. In DNA, the CDR3 is TGTGCCAGCAGCCAATCCCGGGACAGGGTCTCACCCCTCCACTTT. It specifies CASSQSRDRVSPLHF.

This chain uses TRBV7-8 with TRBJ1-4; D is uncertain. The CDR3 covers 15 residues. Germline V gene data show CDR1 as SGHVS and CDR2 as FQNEAQ. V was clipped by 1 base and J by 2 bases, with 8 bases between them. The CDR3 DNA reads TGTGCCAGCAGCTTAGTAGCCGGGACTAATGAAAAACTGTTTTTT. The encoded protein is CASSLVAGTNEKLFF.

The DNA of the CDR3 is TGTGCCAGCGGAACAGGGTACGACTATGGCTACACCTTC. Amino acids: CASGTGYDYGYTF. The rearrangement links TRBV2 to TRBJ1-2, with D possibly TRBD1 on 6 matching bases. Trimming took off 8 bases at V and 3 bases at J, with 13 bases between the two ends. This CDR3 region has 13 residues. Looked up from germline, CDR1 is SNHLY and CDR2 is FYNNEI. Supplemented by reference TRBV2 and TRBJ1-2, the full variable domain reads EPEVTQTPSHQVTQMGQEVILRCVPISNHLYFYWYRQILGQKVEFLVSFYNNEISEKSEIFDDQFSVERPDGSNFTLKIRSTKLEDSAMYFCASGTGYDYGYTFGSGTRLTVV.

The V and J genes are TRBV30 and TRBJ2-7; D unresolved. Germline assignment: CDR1 GTSNPN and CDR2 SVGIG (reference sequence). The germline V and J ends were trimmed by 0 bases and 2 bases, with 14 bases remaining between them. The CDR3 spans 15 residues. CDR3 sequence: CAWSVRRVYPYEQYF. The CDR3, as DNA: TGTGCCTGGAGTGTACGCCGGGTTTATCCCTACGAGCAGTACTTC.

The chain couples TRBV10-3 to TRBJ1-1, with unresolved D. Germline V gives CDR1 ENHRY, CDR2 SYGVKD. This CDR3 has 14 residues. Between the trimmed V and J ends, which lost 5 bases and 3 bases, there was a span of 13 bases. Written as DNA, the CDR3 is TGTGCCATCAGTCTCACTAAGGGAGACACTGAAGCTTTCTTT. Its protein is CAISLTKGDTEAFF.

The chain joins TRBV19 to TRBJ2-7, with 7 bases identical to TRBD1. The trim removed 5 bases at V and 7 bases at J, leaving 8 bases unmatched. In germline, CDR1 is LNHDA, CDR2 SQIVND (reference sequence). The CDR3 loop spans 13 amino acids. The CDR3 bases are TGTGCCAGTAGTTCGCAGGGGGTTGGGGAGCAGTACTTC. It translates to CASSSQGVGEQYF.

The chain uses TRBV4-1 and TRBJ2-7; tentatively, D is TRBD2 (7 bases). Deletions cut 3 bases from V and 4 bases from J, with 16 bases between. This CDR3 has 15 amino acids. Germline values: CDR1 MGHRA, CDR2 YSYEKL. The CDR3: CASSQGRGGVYEQYF. In DNA form, the CDR3 reads TGCGCCAGCAGCCAGGGTAGGGGGGGGGTTTACGAGCAGTACTTC.

The V gene is TRBV6-5, the J gene TRBJ1-6, with unresolved D. Trimming took off 2 bases at V and 5 bases at J, with 10 bases between the two ends. Germline V lookup: CDR1 MNHEY, CDR2 SVGAGI. This CDR3 is built from 15 residues. CDR3 protein: CASSYEGRDNSPLHF. The CDR3 DNA reads TGTGCCAGCAGTTACGAGGGTAGGGATAATTCACCCCTCCACTTT.

The V call is TRBV28, the J call TRBJ1-6; TRBD1 matches 9 bases. J gave up 7 bases and V 5 bases, and 9 bases lay outside the gene matches. This CDR3 comprises 16 residues. In germline, CDR1 is MDHEN, CDR2 SYDVKM. The CDR3 DNA reads as TGTGCCAGCAGTGACACAGGGGGCAAATGGAATTCACCCCTCCACTTT. It codes for CASSDTGGKWNSPLHF.

The chain couples TRBV5-4 to TRBJ1-2, with 7 bases lining up with TRBD1. Germline lookup yields CDR1 SGHNT and CDR2 YYREEE (reference sequence). J was trimmed by 4 bases and V by 4 bases; bases with no gene match: 4. CDR3 length: 13 residues. The CDR3, as DNA: TGTGCCAGCAGCCAGGACAGGTTCTATGGCTACACCTTC. It encodes CASSQDRFYGYTF. The full variable domain, its missing parts supplied by reference TRBV5-4 and TRBJ1-2, is ETGVTQSPTHLIKTRGQQVTLRCSSQSGHNTVSWYQQALGQGPQFIFQYYREEENGRGNFPPRFSGLQFPNYSSELNVNALELDDSALYLCASSQDRFYGYTFGSGTRLTVV.

The chain is built from TRBV6-6 and TRBJ1-2; 9 positions agree with TRBD1. Germline V gene lookup returns CDR1 MNHNY and CDR2 SVGAGI (reference sequence). The CDR3 is 14 amino acids. V dropped 5 bases and J dropped 3; count of bases not matched to a gene: 4. The CDR3 DNA reads TGTGCCAGCAGTGTCACAGGGGGCGACTATGGCTACACCTTC. Its protein product is CASSVTGGDYGYTF.

This sequence joins TRBV28 and TRBJ1-5; no definite D call. V was shortened by 0 bases and J by 0 bases, with 18 bases between the two germline ends. Germline V gene data show CDR1 as MDHEN and CDR2 as SYDVKM. The CDR3 runs 19 residues. The CDR3 spells CASSLWGRWSGNSNQPQHF. CDR3 DNA sequence: TGTGCCAGCAGTTTATGGGGCAGGTGGTCGGGAAATAGCAATCAGCCCCAGCATTTT.

This chain connects TRBV29-1 to TRBJ1-2; D is uncertain. The CDR3 loop spans 14 amino acids. The germline V gene has CDR1 SQVTM and CDR2 ANQGSEA. V gave up 0 bases and J gave up 4 bases, with 12 bases separating them. Here the CDR3 reads CSVEDLKTSYGYTF. The CDR3 DNA is TGCAGCGTTGAAGATCTGAAAACTAGCTATGGCTACACCTTC.

V is TRBV19 and J is TRBJ1-1; TRBD1 might be the D (5 bases). Deletions cut 0 bases from V and 5 bases from J, with 10 bases between. The CDR3 contains 14 residues. In germline, CDR1 is LNHDA, CDR2 SQIVND (reference sequence). In nucleotides, the CDR3 is TGTGCCAGTAGTATAGACGGGGGTTGGACTGAAGCTTTCTTT. Translating gives CASSIDGGWTEAFF.

V is TRBV7-3 and J is TRBJ2-5; D uncertain. V lost 2 bases and J lost 3, with 7 bases in between. Looked up from germline, CDR1 is SGHTA and CDR2 is FQGTGA. CDR3 length: 13 residues. DNA for the CDR3: TGTGCCAGCAGCTTATCAGCGAAAGAGACCCAGTACTTC. Its translation is CASSLSAKETQYF. Looking up the rest from reference TRBV7-3 and TRBJ2-5 gives the full variable domain: GAGVSQTPSNKVTEKGKYVELRCDPISGHTALYWYRQSLGQGPEFLIYFQGTGAADDSGLPNDRFFAVRPEGSVSTLKIQRTERGDSAVYLCASSLSAKETQYFGPGTRLLVL.

The gene calls are TRBV5-1 and TRBJ2-5; D gene unclear. Per the germline V gene, CDR1 is SGHRS and CDR2 is YFSETQ. The CDR3 covers 11 residues. Trimming removed 5 bases at V and 0 bases at J, with 2 bases between. The CDR3, as DNA: TGCGCCAGCAGTAACCAAGAGACCCAGTACTTC. This encodes CASSNQETQYF.

The chain is built from TRBV7-3 and TRBJ1-1, with 8 bases lining up with TRBD1. V gave up 5 bases and J gave up 8 bases; unmatched junction bases: 10. CDR3 size: 14 residues. Germline-derived CDR1 and CDR2 are SGHTA and FQGTGA. The CDR3 region is CASSAGTGETEAFF. CDR3 coding DNA: TGTGCCAGCAGCGCCGGGACAGGAGAAACCGAAGCTTTCTTT.